This TCR beta chain was captured in a study of blood T cell repertoires in COVID-19. Looking at the study overall: Sites in the United States, Italy and Spain provided acute and convalescent COVID-19 samples.

TCRdb keeps only in-frame clones here, not all; method: immunoSEQ multiplex PCR. The data hold over 250,000 clones, with around 87% observed a single time. In its sample, this clone was seen a few times. The sequenced sample was PBMCs or T cells enriched from blood (not recorded which). The clonotype originates from a woman aged 25 to 39 who had recovered from COVID-19.

In DNA form, the CDR3 reads TGTGCCAGCAGTTGGACAGGGAGGAGGGAAGAGACCCAGTACTTC. It specifies CASSWTGRREETQYF. V usage is TRBV2 and J usage is TRBJ2-5; 8 nucleotides align to TRBD1. Germline lookup yields CDR1 SNHLY and CDR2 FYNNEI. The junction had 8 bases not matched to a gene; V was cut back by 5 bases and J by 3 bases. The CDR3 is made up of 15 amino acids.